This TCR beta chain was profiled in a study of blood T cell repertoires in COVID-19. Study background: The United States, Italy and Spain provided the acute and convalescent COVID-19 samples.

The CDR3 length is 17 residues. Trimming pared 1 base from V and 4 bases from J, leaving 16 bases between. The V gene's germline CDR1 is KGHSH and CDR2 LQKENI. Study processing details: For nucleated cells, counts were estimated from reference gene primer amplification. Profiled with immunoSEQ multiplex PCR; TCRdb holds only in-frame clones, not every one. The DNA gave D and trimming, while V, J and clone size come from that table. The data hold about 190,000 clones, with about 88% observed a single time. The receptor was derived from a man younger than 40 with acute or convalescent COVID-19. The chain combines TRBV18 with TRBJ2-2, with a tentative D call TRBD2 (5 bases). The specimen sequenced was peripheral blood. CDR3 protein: CASSPRGIASVTGELFF. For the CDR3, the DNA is TGTGCCAGCTCACCACGTGGTATAGCGAGTGTCACCGGGGAGCTGTTTTTT. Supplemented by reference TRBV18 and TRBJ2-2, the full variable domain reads NAGVMQNPRHLVRRRGQEARLRCSPMKGHSHVYWYRQLPEEGLKFMVYLQKENIIDESGMPKERFSAEFPKEGPSILRIQQVVRGDSAAYFCASSPRGIASVTGELFFGEGSRLTVL.